This T cell receptor (beta chain) stems from a study of blood T cells in healthy people across ages. In each sample, at least 6.5 million PBMCs were isolated. Then a second PCR, running roughly 7 to 12 cycles, was carried out with a sample-barcoded 5' primer and a J-beta primer mix. TCRdb ran MiXCR on the 5' RACE reads and lists one entry per CDR3 protein. The repertoire has about 800,000 distinct CDR3 sequences, approximately 25% of them found once; the top ten carry roughly 3.8%. CDR3 size: 17 residues. Germline values: CDR1 SGHVS, CDR2 FQNEAQ. As concerns this clonotype: One junction end disagrees with the germline gene, perhaps due to a read error.

The sample was also reused in another study, on T cells of mothers and their children.

The gene calls are TRBV7-8 and TRBJ2-7; possibly TRBD1 or TRBD2 for D (5 bases each). The specimen sequenced was blood. This TCR was recovered from a boy younger than 18 in good health. As DNA, the CDR3 is TGTGCCAGCAGCTCGTACCACTCCGGGACCGGATCCTGCGAGCAGTACTTC. Protein sequence: CASSSYHSGTGSCEQYF.